A single sample is the source of the 22 T cell receptor beta chains below, sequenced in a study of OX40 agonist ivuxolimab in advanced cancers. The table came from immunoSEQ multiplex PCR; TCRdb's copy has only in-frame clones and leaves some out. In the table there are about 71,000 clones, about 81% of which are singletons. Specimen: CD4+ or CD8+ T cells sorted from blood, collected in a trial of the OX40 agonist ivuxolimab. These TCRs come from an adult with an advanced solid tumor such as melanoma, head and neck, liver or kidney cancer.

The chain links TRBV5-4 to TRBJ2-1; TRBD2 agrees at 13 bases. Germline trimming cut 0 bases from V and 8 bases from J; bases unmatched to any gene: 5. The CDR3 spans 16 residues. Germline CDR1 and CDR2: SGHNT and YYREEE (reference sequence). The CDR3 reads CASSLGLAGGDDEQFF. The CDR3 nucleotides are TGTGCCAGCAGCTTGGGACTAGCGGGAGGTGATGATGAGCAGTTCTTC.

The chain combines TRBV5-1 with TRBJ1-3, with D possibly matching TRBD1 (5 bases). CDR1 is SGHRS and CDR2 is YFSETQ in the germline V gene. V gave up 2 bases and J gave up 0 bases, with 12 bases separating them. The CDR3 sequence is 16 residues long. The CDR3 sequence is CASSFAGELSGNTIYF. The CDR3 DNA is TGCGCCAGCAGCTTTGCGGGGGAGCTCTCTGGAAACACCATATATTTT.

This rearrangement joins TRBV6-5 to TRBJ1-1; the D gene is possibly TRBD1 (5 bases). V was pared by 2 bases and J by 1 base, with 8 bases between. This CDR3 is built from 14 residues. Germline V gene sequence: CDR1 MNHEY, CDR2 SVGAGI. This CDR3 reads CASSYQTANTEAFF. The CDR3, as DNA: TGTGCCAGCAGTTACCAGACAGCGAACACTGAAGCTTTCTTT.

This rearrangement joins TRBV2 to TRBJ2-1, with 10 bases that match TRBD2. J lost 13 bases, V lost 5 bases, and 5 bases had no gene match. The CDR3 runs 12 residues. Germline loops: CDR1 SNHLY, CDR2 FYNNEI. CDR3 bases: TGTGCCAGCAGTCGAACTAGCGGGGTCCAGTTCTTC. Protein sequence: CASSRTSGVQFF.

The chain uses TRBV19 and TRBJ2-2; a possible D gene is TRBD2 (6 bases). There are 14 residues in the CDR3. CDR1 is LNHDA and CDR2 is SQIVND in the germline V gene (reference sequence). V was cut by 8 bases and J by 1 base, with 11 bases left in between. The CDR3 spells CASRVAENTGELFF. In nucleotides, the CDR3 is TGTGCCAGTCGGGTAGCGGAGAACACCGGGGAGCTGTTTTTT.

This chain links TRBV30 with TRBJ2-5; 10 positions match TRBD2. The end of the DNA is better explained by TRBJ2-7, so the J call may be wrong. CDR3 length: 14 residues. Germline lookup yields CDR1 GTSNPN and CDR2 SVGIG (reference sequence). For the CDR3, the DNA is TGTGCCTGGAAAACTAGCGGGGTAGTCTACGAGCAGTACTTC. Protein product: CAWKTSGVVYEQYF.

This sequence joins TRBV5-1 and TRBJ1-1; no clear D. V lost 0 bases and J lost 1, with 10 bases in between. Germline V gene sequence: CDR1 SGHRS, CDR2 YFSETQ. The CDR3 loop spans 15 amino acids. The CDR3 bases are TGCGCCAGCAGCTTGGCGTCAGCCAAGAACACTGAAGCTTTCTTT. This translates into CASSLASAKNTEAFF.

This sequence joins TRBV27 and TRBJ2-3, with unresolved D. The V end was cut by 0 bases, the J end by 2 bases, with 9 bases between. The CDR3 has 15 amino acids. The V gene's germline CDR1 is MNHEY and CDR2 SMNVEV (reference sequence). The CDR3 loop reads CASSLSYSHTDTQYF. The CDR3 coding sequence is TGTGCCAGCAGTTTATCGTACTCCCACACAGATACGCAGTATTTT.

The rearrangement joins TRBV5-1 to TRBJ2-6, with D unclear. V gave up 4 bases and J gave up 0 bases, with 8 bases separating them. The CDR3 covers 15 residues. CDR1 and CDR2 (germline): SGHRS, YFSETQ. The CDR3 DNA follows: TGCGCCAGCAGCCTCAAAACCTCTGGGGCCAACGTCCTGACTTTC. Translated: CASSLKTSGANVLTF.

The chain couples TRBV7-2 to TRBJ2-6; 9 nucleotides agree with TRBD1. CDR1 SGHTA and CDR2 FQGNSA come from the germline V gene. V gave up 5 bases and J gave up 2 bases; unmatched junction bases: 7. This CDR3 has 17 residues. In nucleotides, the CDR3 is TGTGCCAGCAGCGCTCGAGGACAGGGGACTGGGGCCAACGTCCTGACTTTC. Its translation is CASSARGQGTGANVLTF.

This chain links TRBV19 with TRBJ2-5; a possible D gene is TRBD1 (5 bases). V gave up 6 bases and J gave up 7 bases, with 15 bases separating them. The CDR3 length is 13 residues. The germline CDR1 and CDR2 sequences are LNHDA and SQIVND (reference sequence). CDR3 protein: CASSDDRRTTQYF. In DNA, the CDR3 is TGTGCCAGTAGCGATGACAGACGGACGACCCAGTACTTC.

This chain uses TRBV5-1 with TRBJ1-4; D is unresolved. Trimming removed 5 bases at V and 0 bases at J, with 11 bases between. CDR1 SGHRS and CDR2 YFSETQ come from the germline V gene. The length of the CDR3 is 15 residues. The CDR3 sequence: CASSSPGATNEKLFF. CDR3 in DNA: TGCGCCAGCAGTTCCCCAGGAGCAACTAATGAAAAACTGTTTTTT.

The chain combines TRBV19 with TRBJ1-2; TRBD1 is a possible D gene (5 bases). Germline CDR1 is LNHDA and CDR2 is SQIVND (reference sequence). The germline V and J ends were trimmed by 1 base and 3 bases, with 12 bases remaining between them. CDR3 length: 15 residues. Written as DNA, the CDR3 is TGTGCCAGTAGTATAGGGGGAGGGGCCCACTATGGCTACACCTTC. This encodes CASSIGGGAHYGYTF.

This clone is a singleton in its sample. The V and J genes are TRBV4-2 and TRBJ2-1; D perhaps matches TRBD2 (5 bases). CDR3 length: 14 residues. Germline loops: CDR1 LGHNA, CDR2 YNFKEQ. V shed 0 bases and J shed 4 bases, with 7 bases lying between them. The CDR3 DNA is TGTGCCAGCAGCCAAGAAGGACTTTACAATGAGCAGTTCTTC. The encoded protein is CASSQEGLYNEQFF.

The chain combines TRBV27 with TRBJ1-4; 9 bases map to TRBD1. The CDR3 extends over 13 amino acids. Unmatched junction bases numbered 8, after V lost 10 bases and J lost 8 bases. Germline CDR1 is MNHEY and CDR2 is SMNVEV (reference sequence). CDR3 in amino acids: CATRGQGLEKLFF. The CDR3 DNA reads as TGTGCCACCCGGGGACAGGGATTAGAAAAACTGTTTTTT.

This clone was seen once. This chain links TRBV19 with TRBJ2-3, with 7 bases matching TRBD1. V dropped 2 bases and J dropped 0; count of bases not matched to a gene: 5. This CDR3 region has 16 residues. Germline V gives CDR1 LNHDA, CDR2 SQIVND (reference sequence). The CDR3: CASSIIGTASTDTQYF. The CDR3 region has the DNA TGTGCCAGTAGTATAATTGGGACAGCTAGCACAGATACGCAGTATTTT.

This chain uses TRBV27 with TRBJ2-5, with no clear D. The V gene lost 6 bases and the J gene lost 1 base, with 12 bases spanning the gap. CDR1 and CDR2 from the germline V gene are MNHEY and SMNVEV (reference sequence). The CDR3 covers 14 residues. Written as DNA, the CDR3 is TGTGCCAGCAGCCGTCTAAGGGCCCAAGAGACCCAGTACTTC. Encoded protein: CASSRLRAQETQYF.

The rearrangement uses TRBV14 and TRBJ2-7; D may match TRBD1 or TRBD2 (6 bases each). V shed 3 bases and J shed 4 bases, with 22 bases lying between them. This CDR3 region has 17 residues. CDR1 and CDR2 from the germline V gene are SGHDN and FVKESK. The CDR3 sequence: CASSQTGGAFLEYEQYF. In DNA, the CDR3 is TGTGCCAGCAGCCAGACAGGAGGGGCGTTTTTAGAATACGAGCAGTACTTC.

This clone was seen at least ten times. The rearrangement links TRBV19 to TRBJ2-7, with TRBD1 as a possible D gene (6 bases). Germline V gene sequence: CDR1 LNHDA, CDR2 SQIVND (reference sequence). CDR3 length: 15 amino acids. The V end lost 10 bases, the J end lost 0 bases, and 19 bases lay between the germline ends. The CDR3: CATRSQGRSSYEQYF. DNA of the CDR3: TGTGCCACAAGGTCACAGGGCCGGAGCTCCTACGAGCAGTACTTC.

The chain is built from TRBV13 and TRBJ2-4, with 12 bases that match TRBD2. This CDR3 has 19 amino acids. The germline V gene encodes CDR1 PRHDT and CDR2 FYEKMQ (reference sequence). Trimming took 5 bases from V and 5 from J; bases not matched to a gene: 16. This CDR3 reads CASSPRYERLAGDENIQYF. CDR3 nucleotide sequence: TGTGCCAGCAGCCCACGATACGAACGACTAGCGGGAGATGAAAACATTCAGTACTTC.

The rearrangement links TRBV7-9 to TRBJ1-2, with TRBD1 matching over 9 bases. Germline loops: CDR1 SEHNR, CDR2 FQNEAQ (reference sequence). The junction had 10 bases not matched to a gene; V was cut back by 6 bases and J by 5 bases. This CDR3 comprises 15 residues. The CDR3 DNA reads as TGTGCCAGCAGTTACCAGACAGGGGGTGGATATGGCTACACCTTC. Encoded protein: CASSYQTGGGYGYTF.

This clone was picked up a small number of times. The chain joins TRBV4-3 to TRBJ2-3, with TRBD2 matching 7 bases. The V and J ends lost 2 bases and 3 bases, in that order; junction bases with no gene match: 8. Germline CDR1 LGHNA, CDR2 YSLEER. This CDR3 is 16 amino acids long. CDR3 residues: CASSQRTSLKTDTQYF. The DNA of the CDR3 is TGCGCCAGCAGCCAAAGGACTAGTTTGAAGACAGATACGCAGTATTTT.